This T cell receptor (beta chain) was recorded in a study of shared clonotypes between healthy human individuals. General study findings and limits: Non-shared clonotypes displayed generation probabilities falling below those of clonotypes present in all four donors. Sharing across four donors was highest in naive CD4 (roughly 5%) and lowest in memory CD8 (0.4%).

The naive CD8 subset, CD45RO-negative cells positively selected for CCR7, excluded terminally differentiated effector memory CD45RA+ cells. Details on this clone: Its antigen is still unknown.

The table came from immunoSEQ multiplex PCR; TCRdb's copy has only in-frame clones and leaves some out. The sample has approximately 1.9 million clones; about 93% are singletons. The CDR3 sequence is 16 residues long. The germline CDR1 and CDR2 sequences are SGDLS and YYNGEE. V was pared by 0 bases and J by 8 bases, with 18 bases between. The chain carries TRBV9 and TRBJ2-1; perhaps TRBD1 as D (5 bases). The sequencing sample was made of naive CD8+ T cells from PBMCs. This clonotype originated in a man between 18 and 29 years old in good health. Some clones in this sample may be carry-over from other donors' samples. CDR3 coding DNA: TGTGCCAGCAGCGTAGAGCCCCAGGGTCCTTGGGATGAGCAGTTCTTC. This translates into CASSVEPQGPWDEQFF. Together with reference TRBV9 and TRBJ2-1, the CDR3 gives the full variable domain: DSGVTQTPKHLITATGQRVTLRCSPRSGDLSVYWYQQSLDQGLQFLIQYYNGEERAKGNILERFSAQQFPDLHSELNLSSLELGDSALYFCASSVEPQGPWDEQFFGPGTRLTVL.